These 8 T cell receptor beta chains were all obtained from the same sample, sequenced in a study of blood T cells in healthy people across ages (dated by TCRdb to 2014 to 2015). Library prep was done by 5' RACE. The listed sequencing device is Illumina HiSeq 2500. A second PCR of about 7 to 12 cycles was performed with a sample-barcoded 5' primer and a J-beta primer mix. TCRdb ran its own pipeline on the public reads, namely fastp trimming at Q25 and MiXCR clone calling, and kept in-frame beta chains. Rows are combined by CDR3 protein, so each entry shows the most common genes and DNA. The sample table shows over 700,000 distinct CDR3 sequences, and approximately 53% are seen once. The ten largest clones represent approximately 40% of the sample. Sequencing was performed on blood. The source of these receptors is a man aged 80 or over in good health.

The CDR3, as DNA: TGTGCCATCAGCGGGACAGACACTGAAGCTTTCTTT. It codes for CAISGTDTEAFF. V usage is TRBV10-3 and J usage is TRBJ1-1, with 7 bases matching TRBD1. Germline lookup yields CDR1 ENHRY and CDR2 SYGVKD. The CDR3 runs 12 residues. V dropped 6 bases and J dropped 3; count of bases not matched to a gene: 1.

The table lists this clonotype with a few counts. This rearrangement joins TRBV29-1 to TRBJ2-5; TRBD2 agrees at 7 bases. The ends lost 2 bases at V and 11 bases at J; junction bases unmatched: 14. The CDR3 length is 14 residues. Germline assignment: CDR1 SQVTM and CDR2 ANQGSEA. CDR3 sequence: CSVEFLAVLSEQYF. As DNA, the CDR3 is TGCAGCGTTGAATTCCTAGCGGTATTGAGTGAGCAGTACTTC.

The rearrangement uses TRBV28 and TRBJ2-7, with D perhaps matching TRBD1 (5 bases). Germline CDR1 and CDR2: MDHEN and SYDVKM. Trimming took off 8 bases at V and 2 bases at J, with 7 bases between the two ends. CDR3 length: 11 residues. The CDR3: CASQTAYEQYF. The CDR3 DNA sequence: TGTGCCAGCCAGACAGCCTACGAGCAGTACTTC.

The CDR3 nucleotides read TGTGCCAGCTCACCACGACAGGCCACAGATACGCAGTATTTT. This translates into CASSPRQATDTQYF. The chain employs TRBV18 and TRBJ2-3, with D perhaps TRBD1 (6 bases). The CDR3 has 14 amino acids. CDR1 is KGHSH and CDR2 is LQKENI in the germline V gene. Trimming removed 1 base from V and 2 bases from J, with 7 bases in between.

The CDR3 loop is CATRVSTDTQYF. In nucleotides, the CDR3 is TGTGCCACCAGGGTCTCCACAGATACGCAGTATTTT. The rearrangement joins TRBV6-1 to TRBJ2-3, with D perhaps TRBD1 (5 bases). Germline V gene sequence: CDR1 MNHNS, CDR2 SASEGT. CDR3 size: 12 residues. V was shortened by 10 bases and J by 2 bases, with 10 bases between the two germline ends.

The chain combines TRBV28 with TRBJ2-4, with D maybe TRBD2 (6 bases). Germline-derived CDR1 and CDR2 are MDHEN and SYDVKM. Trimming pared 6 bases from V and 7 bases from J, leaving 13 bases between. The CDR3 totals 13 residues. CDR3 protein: CASSFGRWNIQYF. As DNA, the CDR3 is TGTGCCAGCAGCTTCGGGAGATGGAACATTCAGTACTTC.

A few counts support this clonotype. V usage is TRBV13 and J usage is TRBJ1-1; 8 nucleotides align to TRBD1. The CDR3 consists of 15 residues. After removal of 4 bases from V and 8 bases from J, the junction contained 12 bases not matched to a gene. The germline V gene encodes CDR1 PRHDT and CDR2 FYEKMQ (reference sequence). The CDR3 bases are TGTGCCAGCAGCTCAGCCGGGACAGGAGCCGTAGAAGCTTTCTTT. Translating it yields CASSSAGTGAVEAFF.

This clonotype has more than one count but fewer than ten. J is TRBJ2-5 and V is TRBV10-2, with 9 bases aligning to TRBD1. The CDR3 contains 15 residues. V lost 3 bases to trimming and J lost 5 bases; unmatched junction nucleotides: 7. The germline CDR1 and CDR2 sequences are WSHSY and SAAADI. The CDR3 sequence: CASSEDRGYGETQYF. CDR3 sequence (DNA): TGCGCCAGCAGTGAAGACAGGGGGTATGGGGAGACCCAGTACTTC.